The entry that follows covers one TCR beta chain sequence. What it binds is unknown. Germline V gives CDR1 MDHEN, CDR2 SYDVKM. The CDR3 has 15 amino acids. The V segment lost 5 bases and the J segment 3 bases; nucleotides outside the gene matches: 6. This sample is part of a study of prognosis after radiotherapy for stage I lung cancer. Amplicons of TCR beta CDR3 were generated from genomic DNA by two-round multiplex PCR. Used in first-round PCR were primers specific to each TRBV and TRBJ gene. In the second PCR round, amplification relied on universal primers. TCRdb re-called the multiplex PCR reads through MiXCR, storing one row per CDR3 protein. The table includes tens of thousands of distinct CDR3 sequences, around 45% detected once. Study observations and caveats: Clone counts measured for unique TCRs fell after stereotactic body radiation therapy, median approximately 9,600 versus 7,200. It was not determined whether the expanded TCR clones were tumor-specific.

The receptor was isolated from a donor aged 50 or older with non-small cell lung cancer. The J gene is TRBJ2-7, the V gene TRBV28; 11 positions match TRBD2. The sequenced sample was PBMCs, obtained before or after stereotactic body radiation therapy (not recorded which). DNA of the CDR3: TGTGCCAGCAGTCTCACCGGGACTAGCGGCTACGAGCAGTACTTC. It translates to CASSLTGTSGYEQYF. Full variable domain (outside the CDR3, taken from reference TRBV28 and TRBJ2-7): DVKVTQSSRYLVKRTGEKVFLECVQDMDHENMFWYRQDPGLGLRLIYFSYDVKMKEKGDIPEGYSVSREKKERFSLILESASTNQTSMYLCASSLTGTSGYEQYFGPGTRLTVT.